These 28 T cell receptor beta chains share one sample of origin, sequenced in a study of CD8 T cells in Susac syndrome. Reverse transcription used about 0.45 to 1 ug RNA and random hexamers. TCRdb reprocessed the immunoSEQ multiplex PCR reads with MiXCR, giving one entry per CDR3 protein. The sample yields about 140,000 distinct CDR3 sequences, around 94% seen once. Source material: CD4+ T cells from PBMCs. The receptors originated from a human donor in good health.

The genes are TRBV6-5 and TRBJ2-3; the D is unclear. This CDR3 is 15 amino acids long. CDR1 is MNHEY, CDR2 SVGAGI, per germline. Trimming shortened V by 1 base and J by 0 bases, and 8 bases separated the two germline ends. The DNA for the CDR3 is TGTGCCAGCAGTTACTTCCGAACTAGCACAGATACGCAGTATTTT. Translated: CASSYFRTSTDTQYF.

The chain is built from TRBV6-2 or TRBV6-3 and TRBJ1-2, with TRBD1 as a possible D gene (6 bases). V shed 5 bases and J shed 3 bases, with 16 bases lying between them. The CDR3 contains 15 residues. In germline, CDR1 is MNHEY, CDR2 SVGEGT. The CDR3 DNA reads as TGTGCCAGCAGTGAGTTCAGCGGGGGCTACTATGGCTACACCTTC. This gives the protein CASSEFSGGYYGYTF.

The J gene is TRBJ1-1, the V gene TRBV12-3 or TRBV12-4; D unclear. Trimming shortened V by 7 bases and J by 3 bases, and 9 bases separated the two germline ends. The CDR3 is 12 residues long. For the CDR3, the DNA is TGTGCCAGCAAGGGCCCACACACTGAAGCTTTCTTT. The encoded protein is CASKGPHTEAFF.

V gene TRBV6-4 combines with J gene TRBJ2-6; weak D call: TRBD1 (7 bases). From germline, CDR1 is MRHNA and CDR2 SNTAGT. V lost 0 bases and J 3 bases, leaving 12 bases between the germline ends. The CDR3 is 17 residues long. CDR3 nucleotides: TGTGCCAGCAGTGACTCGGCAGGGGGGATTGGGGCCAACGTCCTGACTTTC. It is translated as CASSDSAGGIGANVLTF.

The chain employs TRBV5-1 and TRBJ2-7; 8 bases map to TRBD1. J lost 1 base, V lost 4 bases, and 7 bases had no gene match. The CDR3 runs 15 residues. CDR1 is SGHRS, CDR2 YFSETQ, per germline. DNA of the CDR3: TGCGCCAGCAGCCCGGACAGGGTAGGATCCTACGAGCAGTACTTC. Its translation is CASSPDRVGSYEQYF.

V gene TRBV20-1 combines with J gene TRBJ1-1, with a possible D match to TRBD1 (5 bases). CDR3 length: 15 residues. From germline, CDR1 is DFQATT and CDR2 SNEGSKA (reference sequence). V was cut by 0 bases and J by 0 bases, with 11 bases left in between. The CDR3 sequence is CSARDPGTLNTEAFF. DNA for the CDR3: TGCAGTGCTAGAGATCCAGGGACTCTGAACACTGAAGCTTTCTTT.

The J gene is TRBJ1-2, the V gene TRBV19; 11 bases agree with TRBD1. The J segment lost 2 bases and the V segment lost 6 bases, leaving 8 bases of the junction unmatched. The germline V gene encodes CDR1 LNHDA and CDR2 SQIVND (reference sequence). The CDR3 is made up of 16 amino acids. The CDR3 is CASSPDRGRSNYGYTF. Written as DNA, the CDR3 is TGTGCCAGTAGCCCGGACAGGGGGCGATCCAACTATGGCTACACCTTC.

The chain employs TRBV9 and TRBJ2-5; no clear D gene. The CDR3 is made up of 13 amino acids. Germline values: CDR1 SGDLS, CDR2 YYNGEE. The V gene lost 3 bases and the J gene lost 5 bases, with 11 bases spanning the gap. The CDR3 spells CASSATARETQYF. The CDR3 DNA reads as TGTGCCAGCAGCGCCACGGCCAGGGAGACCCAGTACTTC.

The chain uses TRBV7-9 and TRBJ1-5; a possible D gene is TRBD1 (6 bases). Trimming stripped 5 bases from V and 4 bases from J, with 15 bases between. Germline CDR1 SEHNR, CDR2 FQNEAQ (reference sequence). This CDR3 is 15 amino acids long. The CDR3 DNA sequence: TGTGCCAGCAGCGAAGCTGGGGGGGCTAATCAGCCCCAGCATTTT. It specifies CASSEAGGANQPQHF.

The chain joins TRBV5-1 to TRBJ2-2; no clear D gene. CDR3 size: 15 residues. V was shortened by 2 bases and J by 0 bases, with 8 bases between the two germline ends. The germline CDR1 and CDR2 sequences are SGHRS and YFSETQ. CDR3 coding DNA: TGCGCCAGCAGCTTCGAGAATGCGAACACCGGGGAGCTGTTTTTT. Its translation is CASSFENANTGELFF.

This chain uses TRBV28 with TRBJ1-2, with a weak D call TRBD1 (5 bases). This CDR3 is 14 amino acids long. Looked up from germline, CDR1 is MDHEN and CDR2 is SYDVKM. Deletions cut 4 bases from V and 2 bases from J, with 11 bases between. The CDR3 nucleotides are TGTGCCAGCAGTTCCGGGACGGCAAACTATGGCTACACCTTC. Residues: CASSSGTANYGYTF.

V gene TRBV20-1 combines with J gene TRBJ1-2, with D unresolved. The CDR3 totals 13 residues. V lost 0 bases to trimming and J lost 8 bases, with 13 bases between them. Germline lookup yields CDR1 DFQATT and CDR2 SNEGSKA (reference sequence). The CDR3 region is CSARDQRAGGYTF. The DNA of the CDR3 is TGCAGTGCTAGAGATCAGAGGGCTGGCGGCTACACCTTC.

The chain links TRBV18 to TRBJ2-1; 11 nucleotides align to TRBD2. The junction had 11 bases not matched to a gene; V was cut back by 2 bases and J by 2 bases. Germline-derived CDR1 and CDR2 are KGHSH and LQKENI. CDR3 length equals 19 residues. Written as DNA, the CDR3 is TGTGCCAGCTCACCAAGGACTAGCGGGTCCCCCGGTGCCTACAATGAGCAGTTCTTC. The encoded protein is CASSPRTSGSPGAYNEQFF.

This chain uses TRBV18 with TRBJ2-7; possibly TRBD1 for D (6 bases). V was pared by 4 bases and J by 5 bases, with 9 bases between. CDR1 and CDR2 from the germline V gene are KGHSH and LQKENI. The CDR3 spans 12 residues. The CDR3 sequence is CASSRYRDEQYF. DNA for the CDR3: TGTGCCAGCTCACGATACAGGGACGAGCAGTACTTC.

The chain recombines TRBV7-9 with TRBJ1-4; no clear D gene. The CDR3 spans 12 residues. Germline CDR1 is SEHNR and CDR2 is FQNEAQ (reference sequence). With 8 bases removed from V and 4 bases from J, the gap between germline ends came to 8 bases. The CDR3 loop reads CASLGFNEKLFF. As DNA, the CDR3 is TGTGCCAGCCTTGGGTTTAATGAAAAACTGTTTTTT.

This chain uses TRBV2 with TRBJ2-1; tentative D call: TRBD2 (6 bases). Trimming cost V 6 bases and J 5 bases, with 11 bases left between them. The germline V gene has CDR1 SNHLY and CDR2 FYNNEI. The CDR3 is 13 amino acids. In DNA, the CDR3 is TGTGCCAGCAGCCAAGGACTAAACAATGAGCAGTTCTTC. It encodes CASSQGLNNEQFF.

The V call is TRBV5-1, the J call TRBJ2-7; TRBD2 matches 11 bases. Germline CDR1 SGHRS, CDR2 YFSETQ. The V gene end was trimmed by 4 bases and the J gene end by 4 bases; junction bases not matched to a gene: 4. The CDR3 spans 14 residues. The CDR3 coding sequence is TGCGCCAGCAGCCGGGCTAGCGGGAGGTACGAGCAGTACTTC. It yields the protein CASSRASGRYEQYF.

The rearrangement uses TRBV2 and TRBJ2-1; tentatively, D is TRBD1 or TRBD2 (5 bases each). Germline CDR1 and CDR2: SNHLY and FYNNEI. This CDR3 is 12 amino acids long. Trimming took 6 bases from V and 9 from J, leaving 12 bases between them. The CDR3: CASSGTSGEQFF. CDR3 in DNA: TGTGCCAGCAGCGGGACGAGCGGTGAGCAGTTCTTC. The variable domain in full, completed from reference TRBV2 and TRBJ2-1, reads EPEVTQTPSHQVTQMGQEVILRCVPISNHLYFYWYRQILGQKVEFLVSFYNNEISEKSEIFDDQFSVERPDGSNFTLKIRSTKLEDSAMYFCASSGTSGEQFFGPGTRLTVL.

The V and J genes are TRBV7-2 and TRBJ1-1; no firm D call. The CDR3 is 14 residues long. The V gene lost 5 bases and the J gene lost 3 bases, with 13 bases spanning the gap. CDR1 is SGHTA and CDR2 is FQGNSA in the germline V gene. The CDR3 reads CASSAPTRDTEAFF. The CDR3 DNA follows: TGTGCCAGCAGCGCTCCCACAAGGGACACTGAAGCTTTCTTT.

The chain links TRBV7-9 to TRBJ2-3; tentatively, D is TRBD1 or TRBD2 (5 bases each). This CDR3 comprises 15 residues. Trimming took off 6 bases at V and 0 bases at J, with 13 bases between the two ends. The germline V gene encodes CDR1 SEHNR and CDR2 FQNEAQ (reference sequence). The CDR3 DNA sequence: TGTGCCAGCAGTCCCCCGGGACGGAGCACAGATACGCAGTATTTT. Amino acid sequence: CASSPPGRSTDTQYF.

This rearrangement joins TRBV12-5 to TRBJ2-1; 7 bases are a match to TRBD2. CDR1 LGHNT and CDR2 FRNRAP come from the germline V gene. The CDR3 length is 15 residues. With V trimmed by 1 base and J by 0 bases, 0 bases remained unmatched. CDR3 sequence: CASGLGTSSYNEQFF. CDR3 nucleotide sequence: TGTGCTAGTGGTTTGGGGACTAGCTCCTACAATGAGCAGTTCTTC.

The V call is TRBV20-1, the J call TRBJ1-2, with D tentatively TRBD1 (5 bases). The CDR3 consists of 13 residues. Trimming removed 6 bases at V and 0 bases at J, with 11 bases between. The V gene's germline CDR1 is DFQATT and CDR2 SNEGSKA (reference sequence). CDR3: CSARRGANYGYTF. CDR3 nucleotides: TGCAGTGCACGTCGGGGGGCTAACTATGGCTACACCTTC.

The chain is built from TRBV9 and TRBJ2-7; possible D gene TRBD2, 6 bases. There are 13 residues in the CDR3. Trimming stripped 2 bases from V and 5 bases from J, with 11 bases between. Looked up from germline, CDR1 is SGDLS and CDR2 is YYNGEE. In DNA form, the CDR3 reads TGTGCCAGCAGCGTTAGCGGCTGGAACGAGCAGTACTTC. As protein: CASSVSGWNEQYF.

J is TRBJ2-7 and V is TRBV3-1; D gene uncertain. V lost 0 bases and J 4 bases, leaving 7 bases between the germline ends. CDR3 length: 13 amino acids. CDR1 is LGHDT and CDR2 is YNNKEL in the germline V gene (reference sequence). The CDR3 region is CASSQEFPYEQYF. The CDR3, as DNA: TGTGCCAGCAGCCAAGAATTTCCATACGAGCAGTACTTC.

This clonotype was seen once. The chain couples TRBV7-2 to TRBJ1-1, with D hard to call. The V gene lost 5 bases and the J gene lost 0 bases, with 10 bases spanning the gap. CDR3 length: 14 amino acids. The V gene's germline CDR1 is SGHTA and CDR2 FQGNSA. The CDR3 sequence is CASSPNGVNTEAFF. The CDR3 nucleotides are TGTGCCAGCAGCCCTAACGGGGTGAACACTGAAGCTTTCTTT.

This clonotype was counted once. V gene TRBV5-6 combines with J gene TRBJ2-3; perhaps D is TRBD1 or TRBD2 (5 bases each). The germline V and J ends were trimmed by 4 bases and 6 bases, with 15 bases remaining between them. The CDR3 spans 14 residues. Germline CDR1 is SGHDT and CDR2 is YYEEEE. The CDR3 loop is CASSRGTARDTQYF. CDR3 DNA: TGTGCCAGCAGCCGAGGGACGGCGAGGGATACGCAGTATTTT.

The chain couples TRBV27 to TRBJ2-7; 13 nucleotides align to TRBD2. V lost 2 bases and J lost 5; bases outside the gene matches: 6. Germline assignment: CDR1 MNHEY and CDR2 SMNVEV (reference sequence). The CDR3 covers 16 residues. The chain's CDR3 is CASSLLTSGRSNEQYF. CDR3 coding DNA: TGTGCCAGCAGTTTACTGACTAGCGGGAGGTCCAACGAGCAGTACTTC.

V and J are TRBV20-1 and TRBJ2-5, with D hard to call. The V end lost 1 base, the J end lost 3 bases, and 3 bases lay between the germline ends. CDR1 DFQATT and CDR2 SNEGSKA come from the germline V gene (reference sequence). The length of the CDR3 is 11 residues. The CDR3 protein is CSARGEETQYF. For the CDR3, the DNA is TGCAGTGCTAGAGGGGAAGAGACCCAGTACTTC.